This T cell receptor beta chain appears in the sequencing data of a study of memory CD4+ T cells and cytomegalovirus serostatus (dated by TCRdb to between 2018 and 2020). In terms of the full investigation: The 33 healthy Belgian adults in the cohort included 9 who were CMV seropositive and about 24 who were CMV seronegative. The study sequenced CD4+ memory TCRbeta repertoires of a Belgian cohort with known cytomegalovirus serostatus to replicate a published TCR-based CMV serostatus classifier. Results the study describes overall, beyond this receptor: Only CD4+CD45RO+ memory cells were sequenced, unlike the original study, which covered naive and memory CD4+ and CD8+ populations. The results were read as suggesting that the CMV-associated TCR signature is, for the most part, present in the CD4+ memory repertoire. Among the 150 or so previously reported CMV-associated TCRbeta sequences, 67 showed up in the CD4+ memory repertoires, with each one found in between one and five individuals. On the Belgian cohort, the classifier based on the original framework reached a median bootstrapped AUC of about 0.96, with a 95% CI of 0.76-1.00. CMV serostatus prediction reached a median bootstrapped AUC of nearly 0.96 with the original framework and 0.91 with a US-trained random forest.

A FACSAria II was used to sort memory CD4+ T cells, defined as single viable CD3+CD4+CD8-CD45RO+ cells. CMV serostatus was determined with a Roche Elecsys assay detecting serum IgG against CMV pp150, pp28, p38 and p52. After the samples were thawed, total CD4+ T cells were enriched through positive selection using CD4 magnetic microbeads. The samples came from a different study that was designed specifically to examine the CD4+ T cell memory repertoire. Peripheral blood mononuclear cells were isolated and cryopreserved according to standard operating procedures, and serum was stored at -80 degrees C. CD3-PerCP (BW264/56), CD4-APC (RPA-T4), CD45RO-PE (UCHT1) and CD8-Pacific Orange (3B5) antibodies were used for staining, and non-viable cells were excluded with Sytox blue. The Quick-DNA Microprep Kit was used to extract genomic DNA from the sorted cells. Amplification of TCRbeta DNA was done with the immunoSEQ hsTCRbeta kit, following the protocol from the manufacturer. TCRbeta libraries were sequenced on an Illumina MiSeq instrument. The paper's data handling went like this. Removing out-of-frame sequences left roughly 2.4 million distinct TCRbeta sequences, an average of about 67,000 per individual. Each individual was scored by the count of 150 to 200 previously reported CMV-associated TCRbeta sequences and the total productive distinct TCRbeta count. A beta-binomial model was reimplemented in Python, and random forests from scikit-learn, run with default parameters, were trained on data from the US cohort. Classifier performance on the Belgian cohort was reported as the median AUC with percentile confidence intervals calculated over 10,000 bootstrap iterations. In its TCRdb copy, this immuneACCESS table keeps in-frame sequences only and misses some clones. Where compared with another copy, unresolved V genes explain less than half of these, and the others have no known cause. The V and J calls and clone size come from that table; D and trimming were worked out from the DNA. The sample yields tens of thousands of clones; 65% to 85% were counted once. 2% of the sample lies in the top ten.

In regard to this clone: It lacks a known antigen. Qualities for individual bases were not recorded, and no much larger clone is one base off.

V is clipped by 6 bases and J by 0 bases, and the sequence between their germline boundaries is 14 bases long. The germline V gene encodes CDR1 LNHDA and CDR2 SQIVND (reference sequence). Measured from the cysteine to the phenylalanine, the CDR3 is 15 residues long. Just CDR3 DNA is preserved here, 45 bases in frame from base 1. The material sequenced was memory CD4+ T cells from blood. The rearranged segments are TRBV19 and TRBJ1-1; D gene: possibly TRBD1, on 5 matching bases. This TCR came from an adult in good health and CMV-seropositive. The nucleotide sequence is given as TGTGCCAGTAGCCCTACGGGGACGGTGAACACTGAAGCTTTCTTT. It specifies CASSPTGTVNTEAFF.